The subject of this entry is one TCR beta chain. Here immunoSEQ multiplex PCR was the method, and the copy in TCRdb shows in-frame clones only, minus some. The repertoire holds 70,000 to 90,000 clones, with about 90% as singletons. The CDR3 is 16 amino acids. Germline loops: CDR1 LNHDA, CDR2 SQIVND (reference sequence). V lost 5 bases to trimming and J lost 0 bases; unmatched junction nucleotides: 7. The data stem from a study of T cell changes during pregnancy in multiple sclerosis. This receptor was identified in a female donor in good health, serving as a control in a pregnancy study. Some clones in this sample may be carry-over from other donors' samples. The material sequenced was PBMCs, taken in the first trimester of pregnancy. This sequence joins TRBV19 and TRBJ1-5; the match to TRBD1 covers 7 bases. In DNA form, the CDR3 reads TGTGCCAGTAGTTCGGGACAGACGCTTAGCAATCAGCCCCAGCATTTT. Residues: CASSSGQTLSNQPQHF.